These 5 T cell receptor beta chains share one sample of origin, sequenced in a study of cytotoxic CD8 clonotypes in ibrutinib-treated CLL. Only in-frame clones appear in the TCRdb table, and some are missing; sequencing was by immunoSEQ multiplex PCR. The sample contains fewer than 20,000 clones, 64% of which appear only once. This specimen consisted of PBMCs, obtained after 12 months of ibrutinib treatment. The origin of the receptors is a human donor with chronic lymphocytic leukemia.

The DNA of the CDR3 is TGTGCCAGCAGCGCAGAGACCTGGGGGAGCGGGGGCGAGCAGTACTTC. This codes for CASSAETWGSGGEQYF. The V call is TRBV9, the J call TRBJ2-7, with 8 bases aligning to TRBD2. The CDR3 is 16 residues long. With 3 bases clipped from V and 6 bases from J, the junction kept 14 bases outside the gene matches. CDR1 and CDR2 (germline): SGDLS, YYNGEE.

V usage is TRBV27 and J usage is TRBJ2-2; TRBD1 is a possible D gene (5 bases). The CDR3 totals 14 residues. The germline V and J ends were trimmed by 1 base and 2 bases, with 5 bases remaining between them. In germline, CDR1 is MNHEY, CDR2 SMNVEV (reference sequence). The DNA for the CDR3 is TGTGCCAGCAGTTTATGGGGCAACACCGGGGAGCTGTTTTTT. Protein product: CASSLWGNTGELFF.

The rearrangement uses TRBV5-4 and TRBJ1-2; TRBD1 matches at 8 bases. The length of the CDR3 is 13 residues. The junction had 4 bases not matched to a gene; V was cut back by 5 bases and J by 4 bases. CDR1 SGHNT and CDR2 YYREEE come from the germline V gene (reference sequence). The CDR3 region is CASRIQGVYGYTF. CDR3 in DNA: TGTGCCAGCAGGATACAGGGGGTCTATGGCTACACCTTC.

The chain recombines TRBV2 with TRBJ1-5, with D possibly being TRBD1 (6 bases). The V end was cut by 6 bases, the J end by 9 bases, with 9 bases between. Germline CDR1 is SNHLY and CDR2 is FYNNEI. The CDR3 runs to 11 residues. The CDR3 region has the DNA TGTGCCAGCAGGAAGGGGGGGCCCCAGCATTTT. Translation: CASRKGGPQHF.

This rearrangement joins TRBV9 to TRBJ2-5; 11 nucleotides match TRBD1. V gave up 3 bases and J gave up 5 bases; unmatched junction bases: 6. CDR1 is SGDLS, CDR2 YYNGEE, per germline. The CDR3 covers 15 residues. The CDR3 is CASSARTGGGETQYF. The CDR3 DNA reads TGTGCCAGCAGCGCAAGGACAGGGGGCGGCGAGACCCAGTACTTC.